This T cell receptor (beta chain) was sequenced for a study of vaccination effects on CD4 cells after COVID-19. This table comes from immunoSEQ multiplex PCR, and its TCRdb copy is limited to in-frame clones, with some not included. This table has 70,000 to 75,000 clones, approximately 79% appearing once. Sequencing in the ViraFEST assay came after antigen-specific CD4+ T cells had been expanded with viral peptide pools, which were used to stimulate PBMC. It was after around 10 days of culture that CD4+ T cells were isolated. The study found no prior SARS-CoV-2 infection in the vaccine recipients, who tested negative for nucleocapsid antibodies. Germline CDR1 is SQVTM and CDR2 is ANQGSEA. The CDR3 is 12 amino acids. V lost 4 bases, J lost 7 bases, and 10 bases lay in between. Findings of the study overall: Healthy vaccinees had only 1 of 255 vaccine-induced clones cross-react with common cold coronaviruses. Convalescent patients were scarce, and early post-infection timepoints were absent.

Comment on this clone: Its antigen is as yet unknown.

This TCR came from a human donor who received a COVID-19 vaccine. The J gene is TRBJ1-4, the V gene TRBV29-1; D ambiguous. The material sequenced was CD4+ T cells from PBMCs cultured with HCoV-OC43 spike peptides, taken before COVID-19 vaccination. Regarding subset: HCoV-OC43 spike overlapping peptide pool stimulation. This chain's CDR3 is CSVGFGGEKLFF. DNA of the CDR3: TGCAGCGTTGGTTTTGGAGGTGAAAAACTGTTTTTT.